Following are 30 T cell receptor beta chains from one sample sequenced in a study of response to subunit inactivated influenza vaccine. TCRdb analysed the RT-PCR reads with MiXCR anew, one entry per CDR3 protein. The sample lists over 650,000 distinct CDR3 sequences; around 20% were seen once. This specimen was PBMCs from blood, taken roughly 5 days after vaccination. Source of these receptors: a man aged 45-60 years who received an inactivated influenza vaccine.

This chain uses TRBV7-2 with TRBJ2-7; D is possibly TRBD1 (5 bases). V dropped 1 base and J dropped 11 bases, with 18 bases sitting between them. CDR3 length: 14 amino acids. Germline CDR1 reads SGHTA; CDR2 reads FQGNSA. DNA of the CDR3: TGTGCCAGCAGCTTAGGTTCATCCGGACACCTGAAGTACTTC. Its translation is CASSLGSSGHLKYF.

This clonotype was observed at least ten times. The junction and the germline gene differ at one end; a read error may be behind it. V gene TRBV29-1 combines with J gene TRBJ2-1; D is perhaps TRBD1 or TRBD2 (5 bases each). The CDR3 covers 12 residues. CDR1 and CDR2 from the germline V gene are SQVTM and ANQGSEA. The CDR3 DNA is TGCAGCGCCGTGGTGTGGGGCTCGGAGAGGGTCTTC. This codes for CSAVVWGSERVF.

With regard to this clonotype: Relative to the germline gene, one junction end is altered; a read error may explain this. The chain recombines TRBV28 with TRBJ2-7; 7 bases line up with TRBD1. This CDR3 comprises 13 residues. Germline V gene data show CDR1 as MDHEN and CDR2 as SYDVKM. This CDR3 reads CASTGTVSYKQYF. The CDR3 DNA is TGTGCCAGCACGGGGACAGTCTCCTACAAGCAGTACTTC.

The sample holds many counts of this clonotype. The rearrangement uses TRBV12-3 or TRBV12-4 and TRBJ2-3; 8 bases are a match to TRBD1. This CDR3 is built from 16 residues. J gave up 3 bases and V 6 bases, and 11 bases lay outside the gene matches. The CDR3: CASSLARQGATDTQYF. DNA for the CDR3: TGTGCCAGCAGCCTGGCGCGGCAGGGGGCGACAGATACGCAGTATTTT.

The chain carries TRBV11-2 and TRBJ1-1, with D possibly matching TRBD1 (5 bases). CDR1 and CDR2 (germline): SGHAT, FQNNGV. The CDR3 has 11 amino acids. Trimming removed 0 bases from V and 10 bases from J, with 6 bases in between. The CDR3 reads CASSLDRGAFF. The CDR3 nucleotides read TGTGCCAGCAGCTTAGATAGGGGAGCTTTCTTT. Using reference TRBV11-2 and TRBJ1-1 for the parts outside the CDR3, the full variable domain is EAGVAQSPRYKIIEKRQSVAFWCNPISGHATLYWYQQILGQGPKLLIQFQNNGVVDDSQLPKDRFSAERLKGVDSTLKIQPAKLEDSAVYLCASSLDRGAFFGQGTRLTVV.

The chain links TRBV7-3 to TRBJ2-5; 13 nucleotides agree with TRBD2. Germline V lookup: CDR1 SGHTA, CDR2 FQGTGA. This CDR3 has 16 residues. J gave up 0 bases and V 5 bases, and 3 bases lay outside the gene matches. The chain's CDR3 is CASSTGLAGDQETQYF. The CDR3 DNA sequence: TGTGCCAGCAGCACCGGACTAGCGGGAGACCAAGAGACCCAGTACTTC. The complete variable domain, with remaining parts taken from reference TRBV7-3 and TRBJ2-5, reads GAGVSQTPSNKVTEKGKYVELRCDPISGHTALYWYRQSLGQGPEFLIYFQGTGAADDSGLPNDRFFAVRPEGSVSTLKIQRTERGDSAVYLCASSTGLAGDQETQYFGPGTRLLVL.

This clonotype was detected a few times. V gene TRBV20-1 combines with J gene TRBJ2-4; 9 positions agree with TRBD1. CDR1 and CDR2 from the germline V gene are DFQATT and SNEGSKA (reference sequence). CDR3 length: 16 residues. J gave up 5 bases and V 4 bases, and 12 bases lay outside the gene matches. The CDR3 region is CSAIETGGIGQNIQYF. For the CDR3, the DNA is TGCAGTGCTATTGAAACAGGGGGCATAGGGCAAAACATTCAGTACTTC.

The chain joins TRBV5-1 to TRBJ2-1, with 7 bases identical to TRBD1. Germline assignment: CDR1 SGHRS and CDR2 YFSETQ. The CDR3 consists of 17 residues. The trim removed 3 bases at V and 5 bases at J, leaving 14 bases unmatched. CDR3 loop: CASSSRQGTTSNNEQFF. The CDR3 DNA is TGCGCCAGCAGCTCCCGACAGGGAACCACCTCGAACAATGAGCAGTTCTTC.

This clonotype was counted many times. CDR3 loop: CSVEGSGGPDTQYF. The CDR3 DNA reads as TGCAGCGTTGAGGGTAGCGGGGGGCCCGATACGCAGTATTTT. The chain uses TRBV29-1 and TRBJ2-3, with TRBD2 matching 10 bases. Trimming cost V 3 bases and J 6 bases; bases outside gene matches: 6. This CDR3 is built from 14 residues. The germline V gene encodes CDR1 SQVTM and CDR2 ANQGSEA.

This chain links TRBV6-5 with TRBJ2-3, with D possibly TRBD2 on 5 matching bases. CDR3 length equals 13 residues. The germline V gene encodes CDR1 MNHEY and CDR2 SVGAGI. With 4 bases removed from V and 7 bases from J, the gap between germline ends came to 12 bases. This CDR3 is CASSWQTGYTQYF. The CDR3, as DNA: TGTGCCAGCAGTTGGCAGACGGGGTATACGCAGTATTTT.

This clonotype was counted a single time. The J gene is TRBJ2-5, the V gene TRBV3-1; no reliable D call. Germline V CDR1 and CDR2: LGHDT, YNNKEL (reference sequence). V was shortened by 1 base and J by 3 bases, with 6 bases between the two germline ends. The CDR3 consists of 13 residues. Written as DNA, the CDR3 is TGTGCCAGCAGCCAAGGAAATAAAGAGACCCAGTACTTC. Amino acids: CASSQGNKETQYF.

This clonotype was detected only a few times. The genes are TRBV5-1 and TRBJ2-7; weak D call: TRBD1 (6 bases). This CDR3 comprises 13 residues. Trimming shortened V by 4 bases and J by 2 bases, and 10 bases separated the two germline ends. Germline CDR1 is SGHRS and CDR2 is YFSETQ. The CDR3 protein is CASSADRPYEQYF. CDR3 nucleotide sequence: TGCGCCAGCAGCGCGGACAGACCCTACGAGCAGTACTTC.

This chain uses TRBV10-3 with TRBJ2-5, with D tentatively TRBD1 or TRBD2 (5 bases each). The CDR3 consists of 15 residues. V was shortened by 2 bases and J by 5 bases, with 15 bases between the two germline ends. CDR1 ENHRY and CDR2 SYGVKD come from the germline V gene. The CDR3 protein is CAISETIGAGETQYF. The CDR3 region has the DNA TGTGCCATCAGTGAGACGATCGGGGCCGGCGAGACCCAGTACTTC.

This clonotype occurred a few times. The J gene is TRBJ2-1, the V gene TRBV9; TRBD2 matches at 14 bases. The length of the CDR3 is 16 residues. V gave up 3 bases and J gave up 9 bases; unmatched junction bases: 8. Per the germline V gene, CDR1 is SGDLS and CDR2 is YYNGEE. Here the CDR3 reads CASSAQGLAGALEQFF. The CDR3 nucleotides read TGTGCCAGCAGCGCCCAGGGACTAGCGGGAGCTCTTGAGCAGTTCTTC.

In this sample, this clonotype turned up a few times. The genes are TRBV2 and TRBJ2-4; D perhaps matches TRBD2 (6 bases). Germline V lookup: CDR1 SNHLY, CDR2 FYNNEI. The CDR3 totals 15 residues. Trimming took off 11 bases at V and 6 bases at J, with 23 bases between the two ends. CDR3: CAGGGVGLPTNIQYF. The CDR3 region has the DNA TGTGCCGGTGGTGGCGTGGGACTTCCGACAAACATTCAGTACTTC.

V is TRBV7-2 and J is TRBJ2-3; weak D call: TRBD2 (6 bases). Trimming stripped 6 bases from V and 3 bases from J, with 19 bases between. CDR1 is SGHTA and CDR2 is FQGNSA in the germline V gene. This CDR3 comprises 16 residues. The CDR3 bases are TGTGCCAGCAGGGGTTACGGGAGCCCCACGACAGATACGCAGTATTTT. Protein product: CASRGYGSPTTDTQYF.

This clonotype was counted many times. This rearrangement joins TRBV7-2 to TRBJ2-7, with D possibly being TRBD1 (5 bases). CDR3 size: 11 residues. The V end lost 5 bases, the J end lost 6 bases, and 8 bases lay between the germline ends. In germline, CDR1 is SGHTA, CDR2 FQGNSA. This chain's CDR3 is CASSTQGEQYF. CDR3 bases: TGTGCCAGCAGCACCCAGGGCGAGCAGTACTTC.

This clonotype has only a few counts. V gene TRBV6-2 or TRBV6-3 combines with J gene TRBJ2-1, with D unresolved. Germline CDR1 and CDR2: MNHEY and SVGEGT. The CDR3 has 12 residues. V was cut by 6 bases and J by 6 bases, with 9 bases left in between. The CDR3 DNA reads TGTGCCAGCAGCCGCCCGGGCAATGAGCAGTTCTTC. This encodes CASSRPGNEQFF.

The J gene is TRBJ2-3, the V gene TRBV29-1; tentatively, D is TRBD2 (6 bases). The V gene's germline CDR1 is SQVTM and CDR2 ANQGSEA. This CDR3 is 15 amino acids long. V was shortened by 3 bases and J by 4 bases, with 17 bases between the two germline ends. CDR3 nucleotides: TGCAGCGTTGAGGTGGCGGGAAGAAACCCAGATACGCAGTATTTT. The encoded protein is CSVEVAGRNPDTQYF.

The V gene is TRBV5-1, the J gene TRBJ2-1, with TRBD2 matching over 7 bases. The CDR3 spans 15 residues. Germline V gene data show CDR1 as SGHRS and CDR2 as YFSETQ. The V gene end was trimmed by 4 bases and the J gene end by 6 bases; junction bases not matched to a gene: 10. In DNA form, the CDR3 reads TGCGCCAGCAGCCCACGAGGCGGGAGAGGCAATGAGCAGTTCTTC. Its translation: CASSPRGGRGNEQFF.

This clonotype was recorded at least ten times. This chain joins TRBV6-1 and TRBJ2-7; a weak D match, TRBD2 (5 bases). Germline V gives CDR1 MNHNS, CDR2 SASEGT. The CDR3 totals 14 residues. V gave up 7 bases and J gave up 0 bases, with 13 bases separating them. The CDR3 DNA follows: TGTGCCAGCATGGACCAGGAGGTCTCCTACGAGCAGTACTTC. Its translation: CASMDQEVSYEQYF.

In DNA, the CDR3 is TGCAGTGCTAGTAGGCCTAGCGGGTTCTACAATGAGCAGTTCTTC. As protein: CSASRPSGFYNEQFF. J is TRBJ2-1 and V is TRBV20-1; 8 nucleotides match TRBD2. V was pared by 3 bases and J by 3 bases, with 7 bases of the junction left unmatched. The V gene's germline CDR1 is DFQATT and CDR2 SNEGSKA (reference sequence). The CDR3 covers 15 residues.

The chain is built from TRBV4-1 and TRBJ2-1, with a weak D call TRBD1 (6 bases). Germline values: CDR1 MGHRA, CDR2 YSYEKL. Between the trimmed V and J ends, which lost 3 bases and 10 bases, there was a span of 16 bases. The CDR3 is 14 residues long. For the CDR3, the DNA is TGCGCCAGCAGCCACCCGGGTGCAGGGGCAGAGCAGTTCTTC. Encoded protein: CASSHPGAGAEQFF.

The chain uses TRBV15 and TRBJ2-5; D remains ambiguous. V was trimmed by 5 bases and J by 2 bases, leaving 3 bases between them. This CDR3 region has 11 residues. Germline loops: CDR1 LNHNV, CDR2 YYDKDF (reference sequence). CDR3 sequence reads: CATSSQETQYF. In DNA, the CDR3 is TGTGCCACCAGCTCGCAAGAGACCCAGTACTTC. The full variable domain, rest sourced from reference TRBV15 and TRBJ2-5, is DAMVIQNPRYQVTQFGKPVTLSCSQTLNHNVMYWYQQKSSQAPKLLFHYYDKDFNNEADTPDNFQSRRPNTSFCFLDIRSPGLGDTAMYLCATSSQETQYFGPGTRLLVL.

This clonotype was observed once. The chain employs TRBV27 and TRBJ2-7; D tentatively fits TRBD1 or TRBD2 (5 bases each). The length of the CDR3 is 13 residues. The germline CDR1 and CDR2 sequences are MNHEY and SMNVEV (reference sequence). Trimming took off 5 bases at V and 3 bases at J, with 11 bases between the two ends. CDR3 amino acids: CASSNGALYEQYF. The DNA of the CDR3 is TGTGCCAGCAGTAACGGGGCCCTCTACGAGCAGTACTTC.

The V gene is TRBV6-5, the J gene TRBJ1-6, with 10 nucleotides matching TRBD1. This CDR3 region has 18 residues. In germline, CDR1 is MNHEY, CDR2 SVGAGI. The V gene end was trimmed by 0 bases and the J gene end by 0 bases; junction bases not matched to a gene: 2. The CDR3 region is CASSYSGTGVSYNSPLHF. Written as DNA, the CDR3 is TGTGCCAGCAGTTACTCTGGGACAGGGGTCTCCTATAATTCACCCCTCCACTTT.

A few counts support this clonotype. The chain has TRBV5-6 and TRBJ2-7; D is uncertain. Germline V gene lookup returns CDR1 SGHDT and CDR2 YYEEEE. V lost 4 bases and J 2 bases, leaving 13 bases between the germline ends. The CDR3 covers 14 residues. The CDR3 DNA sequence: TGTGCCAGCAGCAGTTGGGCTTTAGCCTACGAGCAGTACTTC. It translates to CASSSWALAYEQYF.

This clonotype was counted between two and nine times. This sequence joins TRBV9 and TRBJ2-7; D uncertain. Germline lookup yields CDR1 SGDLS and CDR2 YYNGEE. This CDR3 is built from 14 residues. Trimming cost V 0 bases and J 3 bases, with 10 bases left between them. Here the CDR3 DNA reads TGTGCCAGCAGCGTAGCCTCGTCGGGCTACGAGCAGTACTTC. This encodes CASSVASSGYEQYF.

The CDR3 here is CASSFRFSSTDTQYF. CDR3 bases: TGTGCCAGCAGCTTCAGGTTTTCTAGCACAGATACGCAGTATTTT. The chain links TRBV6-1 to TRBJ2-3; D is unresolved. Trimming shortened V by 6 bases and J by 0 bases, and 13 bases separated the two germline ends. Germline assignment: CDR1 MNHNS and CDR2 SASEGT. This CDR3 spans 15 amino acids.

The chain joins TRBV12-5 to TRBJ2-4; maybe TRBD1 (5 bases). This CDR3 contains 17 residues. Germline CDR1 reads LGHNT; CDR2 reads FRNRAP. V dropped 1 base and J dropped 6 bases, with 19 bases sitting between them. This CDR3 is CASGLADSIYPPNIQYF. The CDR3 DNA reads as TGTGCTAGTGGTTTGGCCGACAGTATATATCCCCCAAACATTCAGTACTTC.